This TCR beta chain was found in a study of shared clonotypes between healthy human individuals. Study summary: A donor's plate count was three for CD4 naive and three for CD4 memory; CD8 naive had two and CD8 memory one.

This clone occurred once. For sorted subsets, 200 ng DNA per replicate equaled about 31,000 T cell genomes. Original data processing: Filtering of immunoSEQ junctional sequences could not match full-length read filtering. Libraries were prepared by immunoSEQ multiplex PCR; TCRdb keeps only in-frame clonotypes and omits some of them. That table supplies the V and J calls and clone size; D and trimming were determined from the DNA. The repertoire has fewer than 1 million clones, about 96% of them found once; the top ten carry less than 0.3%. CD45RO negativity and positive selection for CCR7 defined naive CD8 cells, a population that excluded terminally differentiated effector memory CD45RA+ cells. The trim removed 8 bases at V and 4 bases at J, leaving 10 bases unmatched. This CDR3 has 15 amino acids. Per the germline V gene, CDR1 is MGHDK and CDR2 is SYGVNS.

V and J are TRBV25-1 and TRBJ2-2, with TRBD1 matching over 7 bases. This TCR was recovered from a man aged 25-45 years in good health. Sequencing was carried out using naive CD8+ T cells sorted from blood. CDR3 sequence: CASFQGVSGTGELFF. In nucleotides, the CDR3 is TGTGCCAGCTTTCAGGGGGTTTCGGGCACCGGGGAGCTGTTTTTT.